This TCR beta chain emerged from a study of T cells after yellow fever vaccination. The study's findings and limits: Secondary responses were weaker yet peaked faster, day 5 versus 15. Any FACS-sorted repertoire could hold abundant clonotypes that contaminate it from the bulk population. Reappearing after the booster were most of the clones from primary vaccination (about 96% CD4, approximately 89% CD8).

This clonotype was seen more than once but under ten times. The antigen remains unidentified. TCRdb analysed the 5' RACE reads with MiXCR anew, one entry per CDR3 protein. This sample has 68,000 or so distinct CDR3 sequences, with approximately 7% found just once. The V gene's germline CDR1 is SGHVS and CDR2 FQNEAQ. This CDR3 region has 16 residues. V was clipped by 5 bases and J by 7 bases; unmatched bases: 12. This clonotype was obtained from a man between 18 and 35 years old who received the YFV17D yellow fever vaccine. The chain recombines TRBV7-8 with TRBJ1-5, with 9 bases aligning to TRBD1. The sample consisted of CD8+ T cells sorted from PBMCs, taken approximately 40 days after the first yellow fever vaccination. CDR3 bases: TGTGCCAGCAGCCCTTTGGGACAGGGAGTAAGCCAGCCCCAGCATTTT. It encodes CASSPLGQGVSQPQHF.